This T cell receptor beta chain was documented in a study of radiation and T cells in renal cell carcinoma. Looking at the study overall: Nephrectomy followed 15 Gy stereotactic body radiation by 4 weeks. The study, taken as a whole, reports: In blood, top tumor clones expanded by 2 weeks, shrinking by 4.

Measured with immunoSEQ multiplex PCR; TCRdb has only the in-frame clones, and not every one. The profile covers 40,000 to 50,000 clones, with about 80% appearing a single time and about 33% taken by the ten largest. About this clone: Its specificity is not known.

V lost 2 bases and J lost 5, with 13 bases in between. Looked up from germline, CDR1 is SGHAT and CDR2 is FQNNGV. The CDR3 is 15 amino acids. Documented time point: baseline pretreatment blood. As to treatment: 15 Gy SBRT to primary tumor, nephrectomy 4 weeks later. After SBRT, blood was collected at 2 and 4 weeks, plus baseline. Clear cell pathology was present in this patient's renal cell carcinoma. The source of this sequence is a woman in her 70s with renal cell carcinoma. Sequenced material: blood, taken from a patient whose treatment included radiotherapy and nephrectomy. The chain is built from TRBV11-2 and TRBJ1-5; D uncertain. The CDR3 DNA sequence: TGTGCCAGCAGCTTATTTCCGGGCGGGGATCAGCCCCAGCATTTT. Translated, it gives CASSLFPGGDQPQHF.